This T cell receptor (beta chain) derives from a study of cytomegalovirus exposure and HLA in healthy donors. Findings and limits, study-wide: That first-cohort TCR clusters tended to co-occur in the approximately 110 validation repertoires was found in a later analysis.

Concerning this clone itself: Its antigen is not identified.

Libraries were prepared by immunoSEQ multiplex PCR; TCRdb keeps only in-frame clonotypes and omits some of them. Here the sample spans over 150,000 clones, about 90% being singletons. Germline CDR1 and CDR2: MNHEY and SMNVEV (reference sequence). This CDR3 has 13 amino acids. V was cut by 7 bases and J by 0 bases, with 9 bases left in between. This sequence was found in a woman under 40 in good health and CMV-seronegative. The sequenced sample consisted of PBMCs. The rearrangement links TRBV27 to TRBJ1-2, with D maybe TRBD1 (5 bases). The CDR3 protein is CASKTAANYGYTF. CDR3 DNA: TGTGCCAGCAAGACAGCAGCTAACTATGGCTACACCTTC.